This T cell receptor (beta chain) was identified in a study of cytomegalovirus exposure and HLA in healthy donors. Overall study findings and caveats: As a later analysis revealed, the rate of TCR association differed by HLA locus, with DRB1 most and HLA-C fewest. Sequencing artifact likely explains a cluster of highly shared sequence variants. The authors assumed roughly uniform sequencing depth across donors for presence/absence analyses. Later, an analysis showed that TCR beta chains associated with HLA were more clonally expanded than others that were equally common.

As regards this clone: The antigen is undetermined.

PCR primers comprised 60 Vbeta and 13 Jbeta primers. Sequenced by immunoSEQ multiplex PCR; TCRdb stores in-frame clones only, minus some. The sample lists 100,000 to 150,000 clones, 80% to 90% occurring once. Germline V lookup: CDR1 LGHNA, CDR2 YNFKEQ. V was shortened by 0 bases and J by 5 bases, with 10 bases between the two germline ends. The CDR3 loop spans 15 amino acids. The source of this sequence is a male donor in good health and CMV-seropositive. Sequenced input: PBMCs. The chain uses TRBV4-2 and TRBJ2-2; D call uncertain. The CDR3: CASSQDGLPTGELFF. The CDR3 DNA reads TGTGCCAGCAGCCAAGATGGGCTACCGACCGGGGAGCTGTTTTTT.